This T cell receptor beta chain came from a study of breast tumors, draining lymph nodes, adjacent tissues. This clonotype was detected many times. Antigen unknown. Breast cancer patients provided tissue from their axillary draining lymph nodes. TCRdb re-analysed the multiplex PCR reads in MiXCR, keeping a single row per CDR3 protein. The table includes 200,000 to 250,000 distinct CDR3 sequences, under 35% detected once. In germline, CDR1 is PRHDT, CDR2 FYEKMQ (reference sequence). This CDR3 has 15 residues. Germline trimming cut 5 bases from V and 6 bases from J; bases unmatched to any gene: 8. The study, taken as a whole, reports: Luminal-like breast cancer showed significantly greater tumor-nontumor repertoire similarity than basal-like breast cancer did. Data only fit, rather than demonstrated, lymph node origin of most tumor T cells. Most tumor T cells seemingly derive from lymph node, then expand in tumor.

Material: axillary lymph node tissue. The genes are TRBV13 and TRBJ2-1, with 9 nucleotides matching TRBD2. This receptor was taken from a female donor with breast cancer. Some clones in this sample may be carry-over from other donors' samples. CDR3 sequence: CASSGLAREANEQFF. For the CDR3, the DNA is TGTGCCAGCAGCGGACTAGCGAGAGAGGCCAATGAGCAGTTCTTC.